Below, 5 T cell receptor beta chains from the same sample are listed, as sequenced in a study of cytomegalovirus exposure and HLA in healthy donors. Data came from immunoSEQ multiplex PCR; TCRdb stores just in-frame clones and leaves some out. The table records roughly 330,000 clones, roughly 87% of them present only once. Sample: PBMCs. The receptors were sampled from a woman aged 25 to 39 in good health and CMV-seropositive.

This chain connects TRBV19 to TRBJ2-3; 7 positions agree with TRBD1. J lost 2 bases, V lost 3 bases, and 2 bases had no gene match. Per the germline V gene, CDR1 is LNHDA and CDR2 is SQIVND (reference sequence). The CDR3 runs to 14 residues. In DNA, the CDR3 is TGTGCCAGTAGTATGGGACAGCCCACAGATACGCAGTATTTT. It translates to CASSMGQPTDTQYF.

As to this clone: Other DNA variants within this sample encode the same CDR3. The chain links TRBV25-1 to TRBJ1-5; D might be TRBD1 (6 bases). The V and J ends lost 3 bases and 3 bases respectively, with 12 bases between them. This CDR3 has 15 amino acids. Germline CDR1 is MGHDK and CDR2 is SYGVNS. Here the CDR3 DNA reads TGTGCCAGCAGTGAGCCGGGGGGCCCCAATCAGCCCCAGCATTTT. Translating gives CASSEPGGPNQPQHF.

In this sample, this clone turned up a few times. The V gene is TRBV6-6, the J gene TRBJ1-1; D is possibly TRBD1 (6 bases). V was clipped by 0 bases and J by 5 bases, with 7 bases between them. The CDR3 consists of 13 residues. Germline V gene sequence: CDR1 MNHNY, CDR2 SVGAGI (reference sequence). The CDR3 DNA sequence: TGTGCCAGCAGTTACTCGAGGGGGACTGAAGCTTTCTTT. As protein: CASSYSRGTEAFF.

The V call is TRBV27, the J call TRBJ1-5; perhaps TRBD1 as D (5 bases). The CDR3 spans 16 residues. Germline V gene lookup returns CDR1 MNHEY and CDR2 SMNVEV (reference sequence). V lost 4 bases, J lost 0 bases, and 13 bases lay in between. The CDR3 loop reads CASSSGTGYSNQPQHF. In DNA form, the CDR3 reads TGTGCCAGCAGTTCCGGTACAGGCTATAGCAATCAGCCCCAGCATTTT.

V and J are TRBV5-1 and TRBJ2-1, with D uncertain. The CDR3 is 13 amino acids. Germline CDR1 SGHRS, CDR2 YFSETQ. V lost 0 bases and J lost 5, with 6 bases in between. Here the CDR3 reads CASSLVPDNEQFF. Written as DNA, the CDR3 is TGCGCCAGCAGCTTGGTTCCCGACAATGAGCAGTTCTTC.